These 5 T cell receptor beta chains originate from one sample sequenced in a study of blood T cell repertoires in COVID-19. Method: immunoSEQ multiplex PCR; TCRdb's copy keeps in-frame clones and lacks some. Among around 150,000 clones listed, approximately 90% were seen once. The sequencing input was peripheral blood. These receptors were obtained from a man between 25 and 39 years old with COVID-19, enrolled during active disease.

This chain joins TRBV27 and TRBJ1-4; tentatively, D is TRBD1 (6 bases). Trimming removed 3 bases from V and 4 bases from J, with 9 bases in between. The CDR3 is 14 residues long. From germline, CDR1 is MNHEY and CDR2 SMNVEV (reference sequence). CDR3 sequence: CASSFRQDNEKLFF. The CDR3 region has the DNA TGTGCCAGCAGTTTCCGACAGGATAATGAAAAACTGTTTTTT.

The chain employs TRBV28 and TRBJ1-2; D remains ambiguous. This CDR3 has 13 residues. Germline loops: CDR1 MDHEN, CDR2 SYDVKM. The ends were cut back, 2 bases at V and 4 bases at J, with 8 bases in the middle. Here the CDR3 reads CASSLGRSYGYTF. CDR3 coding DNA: TGTGCCAGCAGTTTAGGCCGATCCTATGGCTACACCTTC.

CDR3 protein: CATRGTLGNQPQHF. The CDR3 nucleotides read TGTGCAACAAGGGGGACCCTTGGCAATCAGCCCCAGCATTTT. The chain employs TRBV6-5 and TRBJ1-5, with a weak D call TRBD1 (6 bases). The CDR3 consists of 14 residues. Germline V gene lookup returns CDR1 MNHEY and CDR2 SVGAGI.

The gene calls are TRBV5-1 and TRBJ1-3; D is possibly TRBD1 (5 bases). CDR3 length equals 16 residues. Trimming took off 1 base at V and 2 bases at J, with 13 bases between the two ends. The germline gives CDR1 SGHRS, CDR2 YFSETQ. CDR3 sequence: CASSLQGEGAGNTIYF. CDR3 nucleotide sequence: TGCGCCAGCAGCTTGCAAGGGGAAGGGGCTGGAAACACCATATATTTT.

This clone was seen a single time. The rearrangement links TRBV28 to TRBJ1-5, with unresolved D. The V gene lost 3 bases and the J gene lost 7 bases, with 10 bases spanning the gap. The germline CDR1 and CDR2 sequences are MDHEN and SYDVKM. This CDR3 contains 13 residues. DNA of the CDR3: TGTGCCAGCAGTTTCTATGGAGGGCAGCCCCAGCATTTT. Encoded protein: CASSFYGGQPQHF.